This paragraph covers one T cell receptor (beta chain) sequence. The CDR3 has 17 residues. Trimming left V 0 bases short and J 0 bases short, with 9 bases between. Per the germline V gene, CDR1 is MGHRA and CDR2 is YSYEKL. The record originates from a study of blood T cell repertoires in COVID-19. Study at large: Both acute and convalescent COVID-19 samples were obtained from the United States, Italy and Spain.

Under the authors' procedure: Reference gene primer amplification gave nucleated cell count estimates. Generated by immunoSEQ multiplex PCR, the TCRdb table keeps only in-frame clones and is missing some. That table gives V, J and clone size, and the DNA gave D and trimming. The table shows tens of thousands of clones, with about 86% occurring only once. This TCR was recovered from a human donor in a cohort sampled during active COVID-19. Sequencing input: peripheral blood. The chain employs TRBV4-1 and TRBJ1-6; TRBD1 might be the D (5 bases). DNA for the CDR3: TGCGCCAGCAGCCAAGAGGACATAAGCTCCTATAATTCACCCCTCCACTTT. Translated: CASSQEDISSYNSPLHF.